This entry is about one TCR beta chain. Its cognate antigen is unknown. This sample stems from a study of OX40 agonist ivuxolimab in advanced cancers. Study background: The group had a mean age of around 60 years, ranged from roughly 23 to 90, and was 80% to 85% male. Partial responses were achieved by three patients, of whom one had hepatocellular carcinoma and two had cutaneous melanoma.

The table came from immunoSEQ multiplex PCR; TCRdb's copy has only in-frame clones and leaves some out. The table includes around 16,000 clones, roughly 73% detected once. Study outcomes and limitations: The CD4+ and CD8+ T cells in the blood had expanded clonally by week 6 at 0.1 to 3.0 mg/kg.

This CDR3 is 15 amino acids long. The rearrangement links TRBV21-1 to TRBJ2-5; TRBD1, the D gene given by the table, was not confirmed from the DNA. TRBV21-1 is termed a pseudogene. The sample in question was CD4+ or CD8+ T cells sorted from blood, obtained in a trial of the OX40 agonist ivuxolimab. The TCR sequence derives from an adult with an advanced solid tumor such as melanoma, head and neck, liver or kidney cancer. For the CDR3, the DNA is TGTGCCAGCAGCCACAGGTGGGAATCGGAAGAGACCCAGTACTTC. Translation gives CASSHRWESEETQYF.